A single sample is the source of the 3 T cell receptor beta chains below, sequenced in a study of glioma-infiltrating T cells after dendritic cell vaccination. This sample's time point: after dendritic cell vaccination, including at tumor progression/relapse. The assay was immunoSEQ multiplex PCR, and TCRdb's table has in-frame clones only and misses some. The sample lists 9,500 to 12,000 clones; roughly 77% were seen once. Source: blood, taken after dendritic cell vaccination. The receptors derive from a human donor with glioblastoma.

The chain joins TRBV7-2 to TRBJ2-7, with D maybe TRBD1 (5 bases). The CDR3 sequence is 16 residues long. In germline, CDR1 is SGHTA, CDR2 FQGNSA. Trimming removed 3 bases from V and 0 bases from J, with 15 bases in between. The CDR3 DNA is TGTGCCAGCAGCTTTCGCCAGGGCGACAGCTCCTACGAGCAGTACTTC. Translation gives CASSFRQGDSSYEQYF. Using reference TRBV7-2 and TRBJ2-7 for the parts outside the CDR3, the full variable domain is GAGVSQSPSNKVTEKGKDVELRCDPISGHTALYWYRQSLGQGLEFLIYFQGNSAPDKSGLPSDRFSAERTGGSVSTLTIQRTQQEDSAVYLCASSFRQGDSSYEQYFGPGTRLTVT.

The table lists this clone with a count of one. The chain combines TRBV9 with TRBJ2-3; a possible D gene is TRBD1 (6 bases). The CDR3 covers 15 residues. V lost 4 bases and J lost 0, with 12 bases in between. The V gene's germline CDR1 is SGDLS and CDR2 YYNGEE. The CDR3 here is CASSPWTASTDTQYF. CDR3 sequence (DNA): TGTGCCAGCAGCCCCTGGACAGCTAGCACAGATACGCAGTATTTT.

V is TRBV2 and J is TRBJ1-4; 9 bases line up with TRBD1. The ends lost 4 bases at V and 5 bases at J; junction bases unmatched: 5. CDR3 length equals 15 residues. The V gene's germline CDR1 is SNHLY and CDR2 FYNNEI. The CDR3 DNA reads TGTGCCAGCAGTGCTCGACAGGGGGGGAATGAAAAACTGTTTTTT. This gives the protein CASSARQGGNEKLFF.